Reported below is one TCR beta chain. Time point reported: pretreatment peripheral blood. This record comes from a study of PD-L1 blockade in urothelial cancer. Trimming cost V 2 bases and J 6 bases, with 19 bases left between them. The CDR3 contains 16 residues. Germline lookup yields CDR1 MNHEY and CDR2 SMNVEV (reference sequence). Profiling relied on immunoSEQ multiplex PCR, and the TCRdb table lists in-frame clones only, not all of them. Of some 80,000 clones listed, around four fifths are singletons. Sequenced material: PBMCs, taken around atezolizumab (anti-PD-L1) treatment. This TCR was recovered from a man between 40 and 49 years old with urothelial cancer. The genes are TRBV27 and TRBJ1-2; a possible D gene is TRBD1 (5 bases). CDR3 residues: CASSLLRSGAPDGYTF. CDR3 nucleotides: TGTGCCAGCAGTTTACTACGGAGCGGGGCCCCGGATGGCTACACCTTC.